This TCR beta chain emerged from a study of graft-versus-host responses after intestinal transplantation. Study summary: All recipients were given anti-thymocyte globulin induction, and tacrolimus and steroids were then administered for 2 to 3 years. General study results and limits: Clonal ratios of graft-versus-host to host-versus-graft in allografts were high for patients exhibiting graft-donor T cell macrochimerism. Recipient-marrow GvH clones were detected, some having first appeared in ileum or blood.

Looked up from germline, CDR1 is SGHRS and CDR2 is YFSETQ. V was trimmed by 1 base and J by 0 bases, leaving 8 bases between them. The CDR3 loop spans 15 amino acids. With regard to this clone: Its antigen is undetermined.

Produced via immunoSEQ multiplex PCR; TCRdb's table is partial and in-frame only. Among tens of thousands of clones, 90% to 95% were seen once, and the ten largest hold 0.38%. The source is a human donor who was the organ donor for an intestinal transplant. This chain uses TRBV5-1 with TRBJ2-1; possible D gene TRBD2, 5 bases. Sequencing used unstimulated CD4+ T cells sorted from spleen or lymph node cells, obtained before transplant. The CDR3 protein is CASSLPGNSYNEQFF. The DNA for the CDR3 is TGCGCCAGCAGCTTGCCGGGGAACTCCTACAATGAGCAGTTCTTC.